The clone carrying this T cell receptor beta chain was detected only a few times. What it recognizes is unknown. Using immunoSEQ multiplex PCR, the repertoire was profiled, and TCRdb retains in-frame clones only, with some absent. The table has about 20,000 clones, approximately 83% seen once. These data are taken from a study of OX40 agonist ivuxolimab in advanced cancers. Turning to the study itself: From about 23 to 85 years was the age range, with a mean of roughly 59 years, and around 80% were male.

Findings and caveats of the study: Part of the nonresponder group also had normalized T-cell clonal expansion that was low. Average numbers of expanded clones were greater in CD8+ T cells than in CD4+.

Per germline, CDR1 LNHDA and CDR2 SQIVND (reference sequence). CDR3 length: 16 amino acids. V was clipped by 0 bases and J by 4 bases, with 12 bases between them. The source of this sequence is an adult with an advanced solid tumor such as melanoma, head and neck, liver or kidney cancer. The specimen was CD4+ or CD8+ T cells sorted from blood, collected in a trial of the OX40 agonist ivuxolimab. This chain uses TRBV19 with TRBJ2-2; the D call may be TRBD1 or TRBD2 (6 bases each). Here the CDR3 reads CASSIDPGAPTGELFF. CDR3 in DNA: TGTGCCAGTAGTATAGATCCGGGGGCCCCCACCGGGGAGCTGTTTTTT.